This T cell receptor beta chain appears in the sequencing data of a study of T cell responses to AZD1222 COVID-19 vaccine (dated by TCRdb to about 2021). Context from the whole study: Because spike-specific TCR depth and breadth did not differ between the two schedules, AZD1222 recipients who got a second dose at roughly 4 weeks were pooled with those who got a second dose at roughly 12 weeks. TCR sequencing was performed for roughly 250 trial participants, of whom around 200 were given two doses of AZD1222 and 26 were given two doses of MenACWY control vaccine. Enrollment into the trials was organized by age into subgroups of 18-55, 56-69 and 70-plus years, and those subgroups contained approximately 160, 26 and 62 TCR-sequenced participants, respectively.

The CDR3 regions of human TCRbeta chains were analyzed by immunosequencing. Under the source paper's analysis protocol: Repertoire TCRs were matched against a reference library of SARS-CoV-2-specific TCRs generated with the MIRA antigen-specificity platform. Breadth was defined as the fraction of unique TCRs that were SARS-CoV-2-associated. Depth was defined as the fraction of total T cells that were SARS-CoV-2-associated. Each spike-specific TCR was assigned to its reactive spike region and to a CD4 or CD8 class using the MIRA data. Log10-transformed breadth and depth values were compared by one-way ANOVA with Sidak's multiple comparisons tests. The source is immuneACCESS, and TCRdb retained only in-frame sequences with V and J called. Part of the clones is not carried over; for the studies checked, unresolved V genes explain less than half of this, and the remainder is unexplained. V and J calls and clone size follow that table, whereas D and trimming were derived from the DNA. This sample has 150,000 to 180,000 clones in its table, and 90% of those were observed once. The ten largest clones capture about 2% of the sample.

Counted from cysteine to phenylalanine, this CDR3 has 13 amino acids. Solely the CDR3 DNA is kept, with 39 bases framed from the first base. Looking up the germline V gene (reference sequence) yields CDR1 DFQATT and CDR2 SNEGSKA. The V and J ends are trimmed by 3 bases and 0 bases, leaving 3 bases between them. Paper-wide results and their limitations: Conclusions about previously exposed vaccinees were limited because only a handful of AZD1222 recipients were SARS-CoV-2 seropositive at baseline. Because no day 14 peak-response samples were available, repertoires were characterized only after the peak T cell response. The whole spike protein was spanned by vaccine-associated CD4 TCRs, and dominant responses were seen in regions 160-218 and 743-854. A significant rise in spike-specific TCR breadth and depth was observed after two AZD1222 doses relative to day 0 and relative to MenACWY recipients. The 56-69-year group was small, and its depth increase did not reach significance, likely because of low power. Participants were mostly white British and included more females than males, and it was suggested by the authors that clonal diversity may have been underestimated. Reportedly, almost half of the unique spike-specific TCRs recognized epitopes lying outside the regions that are mutated in the B.1.351 and B.1.1.7 variants.

The time point label on this specimen signifies: baseline before first vaccination. The vaccinee samples were drawn from two UK trials, COV001 and COV002, one of which was a single-blind randomized controlled phase 2/3 trial testing AZD1222 (ChAdOx1 nCoV-19) in healthy adults. For TCRbeta chain sequencing, PBMC samples from trial participants were taken at day 0 and at day 28 after the second dose. Details on this clone: No cognate antigen has been identified for it. No much larger clone exists at a distance of one base, and base qualities are not known.

The V gene is TRBV20-1 and the J gene is TRBJ2-6; the D gene identity is not certain. The TCR originated in an adult in good health. This specimen consisted of peripheral blood, obtained on day 0 of AZD1222 vaccination. The DNA reads TGCAGTGCTAGTAACTCTGGGGCCAACGTCCTGACTTTC. Its protein reads: CSASNSGANVLTF.